This T cell receptor (beta chain) was profiled in a study of blood T cell repertoires in COVID-19. Study as a whole: Samples representing acute and convalescent COVID-19 were sourced from the United States, Italy and Spain. PBMCs, B-cell-depleted T cells, or T cells provided the cDNA or gDNA that made up the material.

In the original workflow: Estimation of nucleated cell counts was performed using reference gene primer amplification. The table came from immunoSEQ multiplex PCR; TCRdb's copy has only in-frame clones and leaves some out. Clone size and V and J calls were adopted from that table, with D and trimming inferred from the DNA. The table records 200,000 to 300,000 clones, roughly nine tenths of them present only once. V shed 4 bases and J 2 bases; nucleotides not matched to a gene: 9. From germline, CDR1 is LGHDT and CDR2 YNNKEL (reference sequence). This CDR3 comprises 16 residues. Sequenced input: peripheral blood. This receptor was identified in a man aged 55 to 70 who had recovered from COVID-19. The chain joins TRBV3-1 (or the pseudogene TRBV3-2) to TRBJ2-5; 8 bases match TRBD2. CDR3 DNA: TGTGCCAGCAGCCCAAAACCGGGACTAGTGCAAGAGACCCAGTACTTC. This encodes CASSPKPGLVQETQYF.